The 4 T cell receptor beta chains presented below share a single source sample, sequenced in a study of T cell repertoires in cytomegalovirus infection. TCRdb itself ran the reads through MiXCR, one entry per CDR3 protein. The repertoire has around 740,000 distinct CDR3 sequences, roughly a third of them found once; the top ten carry about 2.8%. Sequenced material: PBMCs. These receptors were taken from a human donor in good health (CMV status not recorded). Some clones in this sample may be carry-over from other donors' samples.

This clonotype was detected a few times. CDR3 sequence (DNA): TGTGCCAGCAGTCCAGACTATGGGTCGGGGGGCAATGAGCAGTTCTTC. It translates to CASSPDYGSGGNEQFF. The chain couples TRBV28 to TRBJ2-1, with 7 bases identical to TRBD2. V gave up 5 bases and J gave up 6 bases; unmatched junction bases: 13. Germline assignment: CDR1 MDHEN and CDR2 SYDVKM. This CDR3 contains 16 residues.

Comments on this clonotype: Its ends do not fully match the called genes, so a read error is possible. The chain carries TRBV7-2 and TRBJ2-3; 10 bases match TRBD2. Looked up from germline, CDR1 is SGHTA and CDR2 is FQGNSA. This CDR3 has 15 residues. The CDR3 loop reads CASSVAGGSTDTQYF. CDR3 in DNA: TGTGCCAGCAGCGTAGCGGGGGGCAGCACAGATACGCAGTATTTT.

The chain carries TRBV28 and TRBJ2-7, with a possible D match to TRBD2 (5 bases). This CDR3 is 11 amino acids long. Germline values: CDR1 MDHEN, CDR2 SYDVKM. Trimming cost V 2 bases and J 12 bases, with 11 bases left between them. In nucleotides, the CDR3 is TGTGCCAGCAGTTTAGAGGGATTTTGGTACTTC. This gives the protein CASSLEGFWYF.

This clonotype showed up many times. One end of the junction does not line up with germline, which may come from a read error. Here the CDR3 DNA reads TGTGCTAGCAGCTCAGGAAGTGAGCAGTTCTTC. Its protein is CASSSGSEQFF. The chain links TRBV7-7 to TRBJ2-1; no clear D. Germline-derived CDR1 and CDR2 are SSHAT and FNYEAQ (reference sequence). The CDR3 is made up of 11 amino acids.